This paragraph covers one T cell receptor (beta chain) sequence. These data originate in a study of OX40 agonist ivuxolimab in advanced cancers. For the study at large: Participants, 75% to 85% male, averaged around 60 years of age, ranging from about 23 to 80.

Assay: immunoSEQ multiplex PCR; the TCRdb copy retains only in-frame clones and omits some. The data contain under 85,000 clones, about 81% of them singletons. CDR1 and CDR2 from the germline V gene are MGHRA and YSYEKL. The CDR3 totals 13 residues. Trimming took off 0 bases at V and 1 base at J, with 3 bases between the two ends. This specimen was CD4+ or CD8+ T cells sorted from blood, taken in a trial of the OX40 agonist ivuxolimab. The chain joins TRBV4-1 to TRBJ2-5; D unclear. The receptor was derived from an adult with an advanced solid tumor such as melanoma, head and neck, liver or kidney cancer. The CDR3 DNA sequence: TGCGCCAGCAGCCAAGAACCCCAAGAGACCCAGTACTTC. Translated, it gives CASSQEPQETQYF.